A selection of T cell receptor beta chains follows, all from one sample in a study of blood T cell repertoires in COVID-19. Data came from immunoSEQ multiplex PCR; TCRdb stores just in-frame clones and leaves some out. The data show about 250,000 clones, 70% to 90% seen once. Specimen: PBMCs or T cells enriched from blood (not recorded which). All receptors derive from a woman in her fifties or sixties with acute COVID-19. The CDR3 runs from the conserved cysteine through the conserved F or W. Each record gives: D gene, CDR3 length, J gene, V gene, clone size, CDR3 DNA, CDR3 protein. A D gene is named only where the DNA matches it firmly. Rows may omit the clone size; those that give it use once, few, many or a size class.

D: .; length: 16; J: TRBJ1-2; V: TRBV27; size: .; DNA: TGTGCCAGCAGCCTCGAATTAACCCAGGGCCCCTATGGCTACACCTTC; CDR3: CASSLELTQGPYGYTF
D: .; length: 14; J: TRBJ1-2; V: TRBV27; size: many; DNA: TGTGCCAGCAGTTTAGGGACACCGGACTATGGCTACACCTTC; CDR3: CASSLGTPDYGYTF
D: TRBD1; length: 16; J: TRBJ1-2; V: TRBV30; size: .; DNA: TGTGCCGGCAGTGCCTCCGGGACAGGGATTAACTATGGCTACACCTTC; CDR3: CAGSASGTGINYGYTF
D: TRBD2; length: 16; J: TRBJ2-3; V: TRBV7-2; size: .; DNA: TGTGCCAGCAGCTTAGCCCTAGCGGGGATCACAGATACGCAGTATTTT; CDR3: CASSLALAGITDTQYF
D: TRBD1; length: 16; J: TRBJ1-2; V: TRBV5-1; size: .; DNA: TGCGCCAGCAGCTTAACCGGGACAGGGGTGGGCTATGGCTACACCTTC; CDR3: CASSLTGTGVGYGYTF
D: TRBD1; length: 14; J: TRBJ1-2; V: TRBV10-3; size: once; DNA: TGTGCCATCAGTGAGGGGGACAGGGGGAATGGCTACACCTTC; CDR3: CAISEGDRGNGYTF
D: .; length: 15; J: TRBJ2-5; V: TRBV30; size: .; DNA: TGTGCCTGGAGTGTCGGCGGGCAGGCCCAAGAGACCCAGTACTTC; CDR3: CAWSVGGQAQETQYF
D: .; length: 14; J: TRBJ2-1; V: TRBV11-2; size: few; DNA: TGTGCCAGCAGCCCTGGGACTTATAACAATGAGCAGTTCTTC; CDR3: CASSPGTYNNEQFF
D: TRBD2; length: 17; J: TRBJ2-7; V: TRBV19; size: .; DNA: TGTGCCAGTAGTCCTTGGACTAGCGGGGGCCCATCCTACGAGCAGTACTTC; CDR3: CASSPWTSGGPSYEQYF
D: TRBD1; length: 15; J: TRBJ1-2; V: TRBV6-6; size: .; DNA: TGTGCCAGCAGTACTCCGGGACAGGGGGCACATGGCTACACCTTC; CDR3: CASSTPGQGAHGYTF
D: .; length: 18; J: TRBJ1-2; V: TRBV30; size: .; DNA: TGTGCCTGGAGTGTGAGTCTGGGATTTCTGAGGGACTCGGGTGGCTACACCTTC; CDR3: CAWSVSLGFLRDSGGYTF
D: TRBD1; length: 15; J: TRBJ1-1; V: TRBV4-2; size: once; DNA: TGTGCCAGCAGCCAAGCGACGACAGGGGGCACTGAAGCTTTCTTT; CDR3: CASSQATTGGTEAFF
D: .; length: 15; J: TRBJ2-1; V: TRBV11-3; size: once; DNA: TGTGCCAGCAGCTTAGATCCTCGGGAGAACAATGAGCAGTTCTTC; CDR3: CASSLDPRENNEQFF
D: .; length: 12; J: TRBJ2-7; V: TRBV7-8; size: .; DNA: TGTGCCAGCAGCCCACTAGCTGGCGAGCAGTACTTC; CDR3: CASSPLAGEQYF
D: TRBD1; length: 13; J: TRBJ1-1; V: TRBV6-1; size: few; DNA: TGTGCCAGCAGTGAATCAGGGGGCACTGAAGCTTTCTTT; CDR3: CASSESGGTEAFF
D: TRBD1; length: 16; J: TRBJ1-1; V: TRBV5-1; size: .; DNA: TGCGCCAGCAGCCTTGGGACAGGGGGCGTCCGCACTGAAGCTTTCTTT; CDR3: CASSLGTGGVRTEAFF
D: .; length: 15; J: TRBJ1-1; V: TRBV9; size: .; DNA: TGTGCCAGCAGCGTAGGTGGGGGGGCGAACACTGAAGCTTTCTTT; CDR3: CASSVGGGANTEAFF
D: TRBD1; length: 15; J: TRBJ1-5; V: TRBV6-2/TRBV6-3; size: .; DNA: TGTGCCAGCAGACCTACAGGGGGAGGCAATCAGCCCCAGCATTTT; CDR3: CASRPTGGGNQPQHF
D: .; length: 16; J: TRBJ1-1; V: TRBV21-1; size: .; DNA: TGTGCCAGCAGCGCCCCCGACAGGGGACGGGACACTGAAGCTTTCTTT; CDR3: CASSAPDRGRDTEAFF
D: .; length: 17; J: TRBJ2-1; V: TRBV6-2/TRBV6-3; size: .; DNA: TGTGCCAGCAGTTACTCGATTCGACTAGTAGGTTTCGATGAGCAGTTCTTC; CDR3: CASSYSIRLVGFDEQFF
D: TRBD1; length: 14; J: TRBJ2-7; V: TRBV6-2/TRBV6-3; size: .; DNA: TGTGCCAGCAGCGAGACAGGGGATAGCTACGAGCAGTACTTC; CDR3: CASSETGDSYEQYF
D: .; length: 16; J: TRBJ1-6; V: TRBV7-9; size: .; DNA: TGTGCCAGCAGCTCTTGGGAAGGGGATTGGAATTCACCCCTCCACTTT; CDR3: CASSSWEGDWNSPLHF
D: .; length: 13; J: TRBJ1-2; V: TRBV5-4; size: .; DNA: TGTGCCAGCAGCTTGACAGGGTCCTATGGCTACACCTTC; CDR3: CASSLTGSYGYTF
D: TRBD1; length: 14; J: TRBJ1-1; V: TRBV4-3; size: .; DNA: TGCGCCAGCAGCCCCGGACAGGGGTACGATGAAGCTTTCTTT; CDR3: CASSPGQGYDEAFF
D: .; length: 15; J: TRBJ2-1; V: TRBV2; size: .; DNA: TGTGCCAGCAGTGAGTCACAGGCCTCCTACAATGAGCAGTTCTTC; CDR3: CASSESQASYNEQFF
D: TRBD1; length: 15; J: TRBJ2-4; V: TRBV4-3; size: .; DNA: TGCGCCAGCAGCCAAGGGGGACAGGGTGTGTACATTCAGTACTTC; CDR3: CASSQGGQGVYIQYF
D: .; length: 14; J: TRBJ2-7; V: TRBV11-2; size: few; DNA: TGTGCCAGCAGCTTCGTCGGGGGATCGAACGAGCAGTACTTC; CDR3: CASSFVGGSNEQYF
D: TRBD1; length: 15; J: TRBJ2-1; V: TRBV5-8; size: .; DNA: TGTGCCAGCAGCTTGGGACAGGGGTTCGACAATGAGCAGTTCTTC; CDR3: CASSLGQGFDNEQFF
D: .; length: 12; J: TRBJ1-3; V: TRBV30; size: once; DNA: TGTGCCTGGAGTCATTCTGGAAACACCATATATTTT; CDR3: CAWSHSGNTIYF
D: .; length: 15; J: TRBJ1-3; V: TRBV5-6; size: .; DNA: TGTGCCAGCAGCTTAACAGCAATCTCTGGAAACACCATATATTTT; CDR3: CASSLTAISGNTIYF
D: .; length: 15; J: TRBJ1-6; V: TRBV27; size: .; DNA: TGTGCCAGCAGTTTATTCGGCTCCTATAATTCACCCCTCCACTTT; CDR3: CASSLFGSYNSPLHF
D: .; length: 12; J: TRBJ1-5; V: TRBV29-1; size: .; DNA: TGCAGCGTTGATGAGGGGAGGGGGCCCCAGCATTTT; CDR3: CSVDEGRGPQHF
D: TRBD1; length: 15; J: TRBJ2-7; V: TRBV6-5; size: .; DNA: TGTGCCAGCAGTTTGTCCGGGACAGTAACTTACGAGCAGTACTTC; CDR3: CASSLSGTVTYEQYF
D: TRBD1; length: 15; J: TRBJ1-6; V: TRBV12-5; size: few; DNA: TGTGCTAGTGATAATGACAGGGCGGGTAATTCACCCCTCCACTTT; CDR3: CASDNDRAGNSPLHF
D: TRBD1; length: 15; J: TRBJ1-4; V: TRBV2; size: .; DNA: TGTGCCAGCAGCCAGGGACAGGGGAGAGGGGAAAAACTGTTTTTT; CDR3: CASSQGQGRGEKLFF
D: TRBD2; length: 18; J: TRBJ2-1; V: TRBV27; size: .; DNA: TGTGCCAGCAGTTTACTGCGGACGGGGGGGCCCTTCAACAATGAGCAGTTCTTC; CDR3: CASSLLRTGGPFNNEQFF
D: .; length: 14; J: TRBJ1-6; V: TRBV7-8; size: few; DNA: TGTGCCAGCAGCCCCGGGACCTATAATTCACCCCTCCACTTT; CDR3: CASSPGTYNSPLHF
D: TRBD1; length: 17; J: TRBJ1-5; V: TRBV19; size: .; DNA: TGTGCCAGTAAGTTCAGCCACAGGGGACATAGCAATCAGCCCCAGCATTTT; CDR3: CASKFSHRGHSNQPQHF
D: TRBD1; length: 13; J: TRBJ1-1; V: TRBV7-9; size: .; DNA: TGTGCCAGCAAGACAGGGTTGAACACTGAAGCTTTCTTT; CDR3: CASKTGLNTEAFF
D: .; length: 13; J: TRBJ1-2; V: TRBV6-1; size: .; DNA: TGTGCCAGCAGTGATACAGGGTTCTATGGCTACACCTTC; CDR3: CASSDTGFYGYTF
D: TRBD1; length: 16; J: TRBJ2-7; V: TRBV11-2; size: once; DNA: TGTGCCAGCAGCGTCGCTCCCGGGACAGGGGGCTACGAGCAGTACTTC; CDR3: CASSVAPGTGGYEQYF
D: TRBD2; length: 17; J: TRBJ2-7; V: TRBV9; size: .; DNA: TGTGCCAGCAGCGTAGACCCCGGGCGGGGGGCCCACTACGAGCAGTACTTC; CDR3: CASSVDPGRGAHYEQYF
D: .; length: 13; J: TRBJ1-2; V: TRBV6-2/TRBV6-3; size: once; DNA: TGTGCCAGCAGTTACGGCCTCTCCAATGGCTACACCTTC; CDR3: CASSYGLSNGYTF
D: .; length: 15; J: TRBJ1-6; V: TRBV9; size: .; DNA: TGTGCCAGCAGCGTAGCGTTCGGGTTTAATTCACCCCTCCACTTT; CDR3: CASSVAFGFNSPLHF
D: .; length: 14; J: TRBJ1-2; V: TRBV9; size: once; DNA: TGTGCCAGCAGCGTAGGGACAGATCCCTATGGCTACACCTTC; CDR3: CASSVGTDPYGYTF
D: TRBD1; length: 16; J: TRBJ2-7; V: TRBV7-2; size: .; DNA: TGTGCCAGCAGCCCCCGGACAGGGGGCAAGAGGGACGAGCAGTACTTC; CDR3: CASSPRTGGKRDEQYF
D: .; length: 18; J: TRBJ1-3; V: TRBV3-1/TRBV3-2; size: .; DNA: TGTGCCAGCAGCCTAGACGCCGGGAGGTTTTACTCTGGAAACACCATATATTTT; CDR3: CASSLDAGRFYSGNTIYF
D: TRBD1; length: 14; J: TRBJ1-4; V: TRBV3-1/TRBV3-2; size: .; DNA: TGTGCCAGCAGCGACAGGGGGCTTGATGAAAAACTGTTTTTT; CDR3: CASSDRGLDEKLFF
D: .; length: 15; J: TRBJ1-5; V: TRBV5-4; size: .; DNA: TGTGCCAGCAGCCCAGGACCAGGGAACAATCAGCCCCAGCATTTT; CDR3: CASSPGPGNNQPQHF
D: TRBD1; length: 14; J: TRBJ1-6; V: TRBV6-5; size: .; DNA: TGTGCCAGCAGCGAGGGACAGGGAAGCTCACCCCTCCACTTT; CDR3: CASSEGQGSSPLHF
D: .; length: 12; J: TRBJ1-1; V: TRBV12-3/TRBV12-4; size: .; DNA: TGTGCCAGCAGTTTAGTCGGCGGAACGTTGAGGTTT; CDR3: CASSLVGGTLRF
D: TRBD1; length: 14; J: TRBJ1-2; V: TRBV14; size: .; DNA: TGTGCCAGCAGCTCACAGACAGGGGTCGGCGGCTACACCTTC; CDR3: CASSSQTGVGGYTF
D: TRBD1; length: 15; J: TRBJ2-7; V: TRBV7-2; size: .; DNA: TGTGCCAGCAGCTTGACCCAGGGGGCATCCTACGAGCAGTACTTC; CDR3: CASSLTQGASYEQYF
D: .; length: 13; J: TRBJ1-5; V: TRBV30; size: .; DNA: TGTGCCTGGAGTGACAGAATAGATCAGCCCCAGCATTTT; CDR3: CAWSDRIDQPQHF
D: .; length: 13; J: TRBJ1-1; V: TRBV5-1; size: many; DNA: TGCGCCAGCAGCGCGGCTATTAACACTGAAGCTTTCTTT; CDR3: CASSAAINTEAFF
D: .; length: 13; J: TRBJ2-3; V: TRBV30; size: .; DNA: TGTGCCTGGAGTGTGGTCTATGGAGATACGCAGTATTTT; CDR3: CAWSVVYGDTQYF
D: .; length: 13; J: TRBJ1-1; V: TRBV4-3; size: .; DNA: TGCGCCAGCAGCCAAGATGAAGGGGCCGAAGCTTTCTTT; CDR3: CASSQDEGAEAFF